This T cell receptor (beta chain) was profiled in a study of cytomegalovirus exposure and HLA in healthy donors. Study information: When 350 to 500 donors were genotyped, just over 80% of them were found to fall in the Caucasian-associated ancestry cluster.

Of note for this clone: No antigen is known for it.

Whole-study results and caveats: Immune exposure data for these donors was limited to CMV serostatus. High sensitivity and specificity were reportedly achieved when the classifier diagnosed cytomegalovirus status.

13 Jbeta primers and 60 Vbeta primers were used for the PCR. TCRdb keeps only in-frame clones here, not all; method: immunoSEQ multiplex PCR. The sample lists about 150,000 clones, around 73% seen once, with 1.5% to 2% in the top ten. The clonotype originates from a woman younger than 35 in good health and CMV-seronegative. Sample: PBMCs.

The CDR3 is CSVGRQGRTEAFF. The CDR3 DNA reads TGCAGCGTTGGCCGACAGGGTAGGACTGAAGCTTTCTTT. The V and J genes are TRBV29-1 and TRBJ1-1; TRBD1 aligns across 7 bases. The CDR3 is 13 amino acids. Trimming cost V 4 bases and J 5 bases; bases outside gene matches: 7. The V gene's germline CDR1 is SQVTM and CDR2 ANQGSEA. The full variable domain, completed using reference TRBV29-1 and TRBJ1-1, is SAVISQKPSRDICQRGTSLTIQCQVDSQVTMMFWYRQQPGQSLTLIATANQGSEATYESGFVIDKFPISRPNLTFSTLTVSNMSPEDSSIYLCSVGRQGRTEAFFGQGTRLTVV.